Here is one TCR beta chain with its context. Its antigen is unidentified. This record belongs to a study of CD8 T cells in ankylosing spondylitis. The study, taken as a whole, reports: Significantly higher representation of disease-linked clones was reported for matched ankylosing spondylitis synovial fluid. Ankylosing spondylitis blood appeared to be characterized by a TCR beta motif of about eight highly homologous variants.

TCRdb processed the 5' RACE reads anew with MiXCR; each CDR3 protein has one entry. The data hold fewer than 500,000 distinct CDR3 sequences, with around 22% observed a single time. Specimen: blood, either unsorted or a sorted T cell fraction (not recorded which). This TCR derives from a male donor with ankylosing spondylitis.

In nucleotides, the CDR3 is TGTGCCAGCAGGGCCGGGACAGGGGAGGCCGCAGATACGCAGTATTTT. It is translated as CASRAGTGEAADTQYF. V usage is TRBV7-3 and J usage is TRBJ2-3, with TRBD1 matching 10 bases. The V segment lost 6 bases and the J segment 4 bases; nucleotides outside the gene matches: 10. CDR1 is SGHTA and CDR2 is FQGTGA in the germline V gene. The CDR3 is 16 amino acids.